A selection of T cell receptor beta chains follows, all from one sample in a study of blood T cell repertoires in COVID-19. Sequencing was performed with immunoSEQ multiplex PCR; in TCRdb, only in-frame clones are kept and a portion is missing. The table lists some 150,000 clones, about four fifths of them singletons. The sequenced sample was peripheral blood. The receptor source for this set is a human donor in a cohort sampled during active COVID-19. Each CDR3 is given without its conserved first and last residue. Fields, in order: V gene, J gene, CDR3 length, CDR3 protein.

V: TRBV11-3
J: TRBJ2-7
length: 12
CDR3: ASSLRQGMGEQY

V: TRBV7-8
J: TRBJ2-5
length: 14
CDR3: ASSSSPRGGQEAQY

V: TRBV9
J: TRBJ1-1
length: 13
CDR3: ASSAYRGGNTEAF

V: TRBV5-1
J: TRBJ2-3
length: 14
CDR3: ASSLRASGYTDTQY

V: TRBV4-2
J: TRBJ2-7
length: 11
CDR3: ASSLAGGDEQY

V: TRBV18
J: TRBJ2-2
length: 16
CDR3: ASSPRLAGVSGTGELF

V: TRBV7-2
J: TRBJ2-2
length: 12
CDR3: ASSLAFLAGELF

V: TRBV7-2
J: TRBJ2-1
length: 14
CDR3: ASSYAPGLAGNEQF

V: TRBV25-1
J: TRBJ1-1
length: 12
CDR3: ASSTGHLIPEAF

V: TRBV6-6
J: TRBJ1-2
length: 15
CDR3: ASRPRTGEVAVRGYT

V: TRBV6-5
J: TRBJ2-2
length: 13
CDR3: ASSNRWGDNGELF

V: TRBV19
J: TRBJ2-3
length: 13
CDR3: ASSIGGTSTDTQY

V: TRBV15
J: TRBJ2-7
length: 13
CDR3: ATSRDPQGIDEQY

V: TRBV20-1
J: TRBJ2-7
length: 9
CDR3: SASGENEQY

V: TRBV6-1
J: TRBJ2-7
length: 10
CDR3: ASSEGGVEQY

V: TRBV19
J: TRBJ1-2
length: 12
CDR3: ASSILAGGYGYT

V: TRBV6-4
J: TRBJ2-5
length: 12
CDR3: ASSDGQAQETQY

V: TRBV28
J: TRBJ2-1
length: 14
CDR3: ASSSFAGAYSNEQF

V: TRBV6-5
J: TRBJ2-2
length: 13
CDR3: ASSLAFRRTGELF

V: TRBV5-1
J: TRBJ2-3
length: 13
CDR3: ASSPKTSGGDTQY

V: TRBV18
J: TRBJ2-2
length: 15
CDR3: ASSPYQAGGNTGELF

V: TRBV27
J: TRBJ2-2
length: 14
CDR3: ASSSLAGPNTGELF

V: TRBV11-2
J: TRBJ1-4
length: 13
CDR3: ASSPLTGGDEKLF

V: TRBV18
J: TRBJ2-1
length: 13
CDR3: ASSPGGGVDNEQF

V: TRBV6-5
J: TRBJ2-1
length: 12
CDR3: ASRDSRSYNEQF

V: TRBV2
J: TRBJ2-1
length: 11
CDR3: ASTQGTYNEQF

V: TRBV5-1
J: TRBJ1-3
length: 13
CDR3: ASSLWGGQGNTIY

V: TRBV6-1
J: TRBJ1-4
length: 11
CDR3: ASSDIANEKLF

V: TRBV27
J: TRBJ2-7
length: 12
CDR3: ASTKRDRSGEQY

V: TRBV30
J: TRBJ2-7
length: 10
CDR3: AWSPRRGEQY

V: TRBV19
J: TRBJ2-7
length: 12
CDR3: ASSIGLASYEQY

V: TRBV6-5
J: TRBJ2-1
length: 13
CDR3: ASSYQAGAGNEQF

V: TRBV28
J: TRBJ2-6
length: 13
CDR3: ASRLQGTGANVLT

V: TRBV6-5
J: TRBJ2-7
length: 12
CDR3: ASSYSGREFEQY